This T cell receptor beta chain is drawn from a study of CD8 T cells in ankylosing spondylitis. By quantitative 5'-RACE with molecular barcodes, the TCR beta libraries were made. Using its own MiXCR run on the 5' RACE reads, TCRdb lists one record per CDR3 protein. The sample includes some 840,000 distinct CDR3 sequences, approximately 12% seen only once; the top ten take more than 0.5%. As for this clonotype: Antigen unknown.

Study conclusions and caveats: Certain motif variants had earlier appeared in reactive arthritis synovial fluid and blood. Under 10 highly homologous variants formed a TCR beta motif that appeared characteristic of ankylosing spondylitis blood.

This CDR3 is 13 amino acids long. V lost 11 bases and J 5 bases, leaving 18 bases between the germline ends. Source material: blood, either unsorted or a sorted T cell fraction (not recorded which). The sequence was obtained from a male donor with ankylosing spondylitis. This chain joins TRBV12-3 or TRBV12-4 and TRBJ2-5, with D tentatively TRBD1 or TRBD2 (5 bases each). The CDR3 protein is CASFRQGAETQYF. CDR3 bases: TGTGCCTCCTTTCGTCAGGGAGCGGAGACCCAGTACTTC.